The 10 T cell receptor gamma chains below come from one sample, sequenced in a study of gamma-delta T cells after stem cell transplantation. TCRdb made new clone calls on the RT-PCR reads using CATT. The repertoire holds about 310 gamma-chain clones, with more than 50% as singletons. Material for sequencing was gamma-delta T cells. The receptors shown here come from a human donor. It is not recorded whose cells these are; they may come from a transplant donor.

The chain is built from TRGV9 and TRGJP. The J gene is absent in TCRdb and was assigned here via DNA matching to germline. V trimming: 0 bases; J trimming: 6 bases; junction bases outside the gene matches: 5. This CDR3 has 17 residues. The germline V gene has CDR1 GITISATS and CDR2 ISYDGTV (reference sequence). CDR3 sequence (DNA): TGTGCCTTGTGGGAGGTGCTATTAGAGTTGGGCAAAAAAATCAAGGTATTT. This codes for CALWEVLLELGKKIKVF.

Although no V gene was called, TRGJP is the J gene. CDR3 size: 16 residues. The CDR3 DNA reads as TGTGCCTTGTGGGAGTGGCAAGAGTTGGGCAAAAAAATCAAGGTATTT. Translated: CALWEWQELGKKIKVF.

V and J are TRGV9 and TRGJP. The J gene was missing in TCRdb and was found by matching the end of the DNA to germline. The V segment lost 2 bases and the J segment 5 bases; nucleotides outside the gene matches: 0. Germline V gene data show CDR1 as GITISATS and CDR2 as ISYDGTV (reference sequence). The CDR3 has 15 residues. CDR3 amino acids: CALWEEELGKKIKVF. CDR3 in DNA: TGTGCCTTGTGGGAGGAAGAGTTGGGCAAAAAAATCAAGGTATTT.

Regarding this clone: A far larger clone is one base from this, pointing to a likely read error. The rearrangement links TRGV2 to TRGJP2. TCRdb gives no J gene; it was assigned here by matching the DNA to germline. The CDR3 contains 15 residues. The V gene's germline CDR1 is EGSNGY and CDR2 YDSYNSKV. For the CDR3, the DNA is TGTGCCACCTGGGACGGGATAAGTAGTGATCGGATCAAGACGTTT. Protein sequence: CATWDGISSDRIKTF.

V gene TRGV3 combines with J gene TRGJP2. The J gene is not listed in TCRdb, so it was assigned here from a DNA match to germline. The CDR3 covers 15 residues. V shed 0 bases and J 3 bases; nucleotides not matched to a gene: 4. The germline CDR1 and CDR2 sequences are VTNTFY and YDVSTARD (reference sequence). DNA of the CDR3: TGTGCCACCTGGGACAGGCGTCGTAGTGATTGGATCAAGACGTTT. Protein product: CATWDRRRSDWIKTF.

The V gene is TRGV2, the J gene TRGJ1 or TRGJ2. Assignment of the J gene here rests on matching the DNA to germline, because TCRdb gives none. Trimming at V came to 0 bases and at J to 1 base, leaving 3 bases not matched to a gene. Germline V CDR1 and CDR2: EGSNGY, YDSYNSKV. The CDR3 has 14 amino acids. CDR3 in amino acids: CATWDGRNYYKKLF. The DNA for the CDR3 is TGTGCCACCTGGGACGGGCGAAATTATTATAAGAAACTCTTT.

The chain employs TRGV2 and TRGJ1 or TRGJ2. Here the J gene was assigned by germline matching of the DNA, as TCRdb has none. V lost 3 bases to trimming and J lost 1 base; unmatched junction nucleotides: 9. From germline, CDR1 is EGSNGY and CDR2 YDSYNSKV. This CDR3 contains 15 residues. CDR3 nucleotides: TGTGCCACCTGGGACTGGCGACCAAATTATTATAAGAAACTCTTT. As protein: CATWDWRPNYYKKLF.

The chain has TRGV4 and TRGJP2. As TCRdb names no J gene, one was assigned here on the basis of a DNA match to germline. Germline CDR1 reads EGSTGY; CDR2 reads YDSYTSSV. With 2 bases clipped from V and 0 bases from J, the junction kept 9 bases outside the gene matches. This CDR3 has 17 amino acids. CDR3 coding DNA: TGTGCCACCTGGGATGCGGGGGAGAATAGTAGTGATTGGATCAAGACGTTT. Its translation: CATWDAGENSSDWIKTF.

CDR3 in DNA: TGTGCCTTGTGGGAGGTGCCTAAGTTGGGCAAAAAAATCAAGGTATTT. Its translation is CALWEVPKLGKKIKVF. The V and J genes are TRGV9 and TRGJP. In the absence of a J gene in TCRdb, the DNA was matched to germline to assign it here. CDR1 is GITISATS and CDR2 is ISYDGTV in the germline V gene (reference sequence). J was trimmed by 8 bases and V by 0 bases; bases with no gene match: 4. The CDR3 loop spans 16 amino acids.

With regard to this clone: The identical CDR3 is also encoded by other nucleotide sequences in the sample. Here the CDR3 DNA reads TGTGCCACCTGGGATTATTATAAGAAACTCTTT. This codes for CATWDYYKKLF. The chain carries TRGV4 and TRGJ1 or TRGJ2. TCRdb lists no J gene, so it was determined here by aligning the DNA to germline. J gave up 4 bases and V 3 bases, and 0 bases lay outside the gene matches. In germline, CDR1 is EGSTGY, CDR2 YDSYTSSV. This CDR3 contains 11 residues.